The 22 T cell receptor beta chains in this list originate from one sample, sequenced in a study of T cell repertoires in cytomegalovirus infection. TCRdb reprocessed the reads with MiXCR, giving one entry per CDR3 protein. The data show roughly 100,000 distinct CDR3 sequences, roughly 41% seen once. These TCRs are of unknown antigen specificity. The material was CD8+ T cells from cultured PBMCs, obtained from culture after CMV antigen stimulation. The receptors were sampled from a human donor in good health (CMV status not recorded). Some clones in this sample may be carry-over from other donors' samples.

In this sample, this clonotype turned up once. The chain is built from TRBV5-4 and TRBJ2-1; 15 bases agree with TRBD2. Trimming cost V 8 bases and J 2 bases; bases outside gene matches: 14. Germline loops: CDR1 SGHNT, CDR2 YYREEE (reference sequence). CDR3 size: 19 residues. Here the CDR3 DNA reads TGTGCCAGAAGCCGCATCGGGACTAGCGGGAGGATTCCCTACAATGAGCAGTTCTTC. It translates to CARSRIGTSGRIPYNEQFF.

This clonotype occurred many times. J is TRBJ1-4 and V is TRBV27; 7 bases are shared with TRBD1. Per the germline V gene, CDR1 is MNHEY and CDR2 is SMNVEV (reference sequence). V lost 3 bases, J lost 8 bases, and 6 bases stayed unmatched. The CDR3 sequence is 14 residues long. This CDR3 is CASSFQGGEEKLFF. The DNA for the CDR3 is TGTGCCAGCAGTTTTCAGGGGGGCGAAGAAAAACTGTTTTTT.

This clonotype has more than one count but fewer than ten. The chain is built from TRBV7-9 and TRBJ2-3; possible D gene TRBD1, 6 bases. The CDR3 has 17 residues. Germline CDR1 SEHNR, CDR2 FQNEAQ (reference sequence). Between the trimmed V and J ends, which lost 3 bases and 0 bases, there was a span of 16 bases. The CDR3: CASSFSGVKESTDTQYF. In DNA, the CDR3 is TGTGCCAGCAGCTTCTCAGGGGTTAAAGAAAGCACAGATACGCAGTATTTT.

A few counts support this clonotype. The V and J genes are TRBV24-1 and TRBJ2-1; D possibly corresponds to TRBD1 (6 bases). Germline CDR1 and CDR2: KGHDR and SFDVKD. Between the trimmed V and J ends, which lost 4 bases and 5 bases, there was a span of 8 bases. This CDR3 spans 13 amino acids. CDR3 DNA sequence: TGTGCCACCAGTGAGACAGGCAACAATGAGCAGTTCTTC. As protein: CATSETGNNEQFF.

The V and J genes are TRBV7-6 and TRBJ2-3, with 9 bases that match TRBD2. The V gene end was trimmed by 8 bases and the J gene end by 2 bases; junction bases not matched to a gene: 5. CDR1 is SGHVS and CDR2 is FNYEAQ in the germline V gene. CDR3 length equals 14 residues. The CDR3 loop reads CASEVAGVTDTQYF. Written as DNA, the CDR3 is TGTGCCAGCGAAGTAGCGGGGGTCACAGATACGCAGTATTTT.

This chain connects TRBV27 to TRBJ2-7, with TRBD2 matching 7 bases. The V segment lost 8 bases and the J segment 6 bases; nucleotides outside the gene matches: 10. CDR3 length equals 13 residues. Germline V lookup: CDR1 MNHEY, CDR2 SMNVEV (reference sequence). The DNA for the CDR3 is TGTGCCAGCGCCGTGGGGGGGGTCGGCGAGCAGTACTTC. The encoded protein is CASAVGGVGEQYF.

The chain carries TRBV12-3 or TRBV12-4 and TRBJ1-5; D not certain. V was clipped by 3 bases and J by 0 bases, with 12 bases between them. This CDR3 has 16 amino acids. Written as DNA, the CDR3 is TGTGCCAGCAGTTTGGGTTGGAGCGCTAGCAATCAGCCCCAGCATTTT. Its translation: CASSLGWSASNQPQHF.

The genes are TRBV6-5 and TRBJ2-3, with D perhaps matching TRBD2 (5 bases). The V end lost 5 bases, the J end lost 7 bases, and 13 bases lay between the germline ends. CDR1 is MNHEY, CDR2 SVGAGI, per germline. The CDR3 spans 13 residues. CDR3 amino acids: CASSPGTGNTQYF. The CDR3 DNA reads as TGTGCCAGCAGTCCCGGTACCGGGAATACGCAGTATTTT.

This clonotype was detected many times. The chain links TRBV7-2 to TRBJ2-5; 13 bases fit TRBD2. V was pared by 3 bases and J by 2 bases, with 3 bases of the junction left unmatched. The CDR3 sequence is 16 residues long. Germline V gene lookup returns CDR1 SGHTA and CDR2 FQGNSA. This CDR3 is CASSLTSGGRQETQYF. CDR3 in DNA: TGTGCCAGCAGCTTGACTAGCGGGGGGCGACAAGAGACCCAGTACTTC.

This clonotype was counted a single time. J is TRBJ2-7 and V is TRBV27; tentatively, D is TRBD2 (5 bases). CDR1 is MNHEY, CDR2 SMNVEV, per germline (reference sequence). V lost 8 bases and J lost 0, with 11 bases in between. The CDR3 is 13 amino acids. CDR3 residues: CASQDGVSYEQYF. CDR3 nucleotides: TGTGCCAGCCAGGACGGGGTCTCCTACGAGCAGTACTTC.

This clonotype was seen only a few times. The rearrangement uses TRBV28 and TRBJ2-5; TRBD1 is a possible D gene (7 bases). With 8 bases removed from V and 4 bases from J, the gap between germline ends came to 14 bases. The CDR3 covers 13 residues. Per germline, CDR1 MDHEN and CDR2 SYDVKM. CDR3 sequence (DNA): TGTGCCAGCCGATCCAGGGGGGCAGAGACCCAGTACTTC. Its protein product is CASRSRGAETQYF.

V usage is TRBV27 and J usage is TRBJ2-2; 8 bases agree with TRBD2. Germline-derived CDR1 and CDR2 are MNHEY and SMNVEV (reference sequence). V was pared by 5 bases and J by 5 bases, with 13 bases of the junction left unmatched. The CDR3 length is 17 residues. The CDR3 DNA follows: TGTGCCAGCAGTCCATGGCGGGGGGCCTTCTATACCGGGGAGCTGTTTTTT. The encoded protein is CASSPWRGAFYTGELFF.

This clonotype showed up just a few times. The rearrangement uses TRBV12-3 or TRBV12-4 and TRBJ1-3; D remains ambiguous. The V end was cut by 6 bases, the J end by 2 bases, with 11 bases between. This CDR3 spans 14 amino acids. The CDR3 is CASRPTGAGNTIYF. DNA of the CDR3: TGTGCCAGCAGGCCAACTGGAGCTGGAAACACCATATATTTT.

V usage is TRBV7-8 and J usage is TRBJ2-2; 7 nucleotides agree with TRBD1. Germline assignment: CDR1 SGHVS and CDR2 FQNEAQ. With 2 bases clipped from V and 9 bases from J, the junction kept 6 bases outside the gene matches. The CDR3 contains 14 residues. As DNA, the CDR3 is TGTGCCAGCAGCTTAAGACAGGGTTCGCGGGAGCTGTTTTTT. As protein: CASSLRQGSRELFF.

The chain has TRBV2 and TRBJ2-1; 8 bases align to TRBD2. After removal of 3 bases from V and 9 bases from J, the junction contained 13 bases not matched to a gene. This CDR3 is built from 16 residues. Germline V lookup: CDR1 SNHLY, CDR2 FYNNEI. The CDR3 nucleotides read TGTGCCAGCAGTGACCCCGGGGGGGGCGCTAGGGGTGAGCAGTTCTTC. Its protein product is CASSDPGGGARGEQFF.

The rearrangement joins TRBV28 to TRBJ2-6, with 10 bases identical to TRBD1. The CDR3 contains 19 residues. The J segment lost 4 bases and the V segment lost 4 bases, leaving 13 bases of the junction unmatched. From germline, CDR1 is MDHEN and CDR2 SYDVKM. The chain's CDR3 is CASSSLRDRGSYGANVLTF. As DNA, the CDR3 is TGTGCCAGCAGTTCGCTCCGGGACAGGGGTTCGTACGGGGCCAACGTCCTGACTTTC.

This chain joins TRBV6-5 and TRBJ2-5; D might be TRBD1 (6 bases). Trimming removed 5 bases at V and 1 base at J, with 14 bases between. The CDR3 spans 15 residues. Germline loops: CDR1 MNHEY, CDR2 SVGAGI. The CDR3 here is CASSIYRTVQETQYF. DNA of the CDR3: TGTGCCAGCAGTATCTATCGGACAGTCCAAGAGACCCAGTACTTC.

The gene calls are TRBV7-8 and TRBJ1-4; 9 positions match TRBD1. The CDR3 is made up of 15 amino acids. The germline V gene has CDR1 SGHVS and CDR2 FQNEAQ. J gave up 8 bases and V 4 bases, and 8 bases lay outside the gene matches. The DNA of the CDR3 is TGTGCCAGCAGCTCACAGGGGGCTCTTGGCGAAAAACTGTTTTTT. This sequence encodes CASSSQGALGEKLFF.

This rearrangement joins TRBV19 to TRBJ2-5; possible D gene TRBD1, 5 bases. The germline V and J ends were trimmed by 5 bases and 0 bases, with 13 bases remaining between them. The germline V gene encodes CDR1 LNHDA and CDR2 SQIVND (reference sequence). The CDR3 is made up of 15 amino acids. The CDR3 nucleotides are TGTGCCAGTAGTCCGCTGCCAGGGTACCAAGAGACCCAGTACTTC. Encoded protein: CASSPLPGYQETQYF.

This clonotype was seen at least ten times. The chain couples TRBV7-9 to TRBJ2-7; possibly TRBD1 for D (6 bases). The ends were cut back, 8 bases at V and 3 bases at J, with 14 bases in the middle. This CDR3 contains 13 residues. Germline V gene sequence: CDR1 SEHNR, CDR2 FQNEAQ (reference sequence). CDR3 residues: CASGPGHVYEQYF. CDR3 nucleotides: TGTGCCAGCGGCCCGGGACACGTCTACGAGCAGTACTTC.

The V gene is TRBV20-1, the J gene TRBJ2-3, with TRBD2 identical over 10 bases. The V and J ends lost 7 bases and 2 bases, in that order; junction bases with no gene match: 9. CDR1 DFQATT and CDR2 SNEGSKA come from the germline V gene (reference sequence). The CDR3 has 15 amino acids. The CDR3 spells CSGGDLAGATDTQYF. The CDR3, as DNA: TGCAGTGGAGGGGACCTAGCGGGGGCCACAGATACGCAGTATTTT.

This clonotype was seen at least ten times. V is TRBV20-1 and J is TRBJ1-2; D gene unclear. V dropped 5 bases and J dropped 6 bases, with 10 bases sitting between them. The germline CDR1 and CDR2 sequences are DFQATT and SNEGSKA (reference sequence). The CDR3 totals 11 residues. The CDR3 here is CSAVFQDGYTF. The DNA of the CDR3 is TGCAGTGCTGTTTTCCAGGATGGCTACACCTTC.